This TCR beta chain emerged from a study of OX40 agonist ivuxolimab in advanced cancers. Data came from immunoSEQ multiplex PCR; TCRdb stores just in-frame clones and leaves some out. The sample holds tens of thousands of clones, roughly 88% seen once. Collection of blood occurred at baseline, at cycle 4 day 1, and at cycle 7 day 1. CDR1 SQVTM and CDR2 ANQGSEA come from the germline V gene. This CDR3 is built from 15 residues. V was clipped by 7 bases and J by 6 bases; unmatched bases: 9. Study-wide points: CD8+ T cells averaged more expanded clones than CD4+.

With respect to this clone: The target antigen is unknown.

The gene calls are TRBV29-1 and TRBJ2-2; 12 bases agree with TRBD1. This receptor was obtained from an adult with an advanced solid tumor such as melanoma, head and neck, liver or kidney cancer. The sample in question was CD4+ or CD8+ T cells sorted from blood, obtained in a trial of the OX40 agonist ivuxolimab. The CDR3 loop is CSARSGTGGPGELFF. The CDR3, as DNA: TGCAGCGCCAGGTCCGGGACAGGGGGCCCCGGGGAGCTGTTTTTT.